This TCR beta chain stems from a study of CXCR3-negative and CXCR3-positive naive CD8 T cells. The CDR3 is 16 amino acids. Germline V lookup: CDR1 LNHNV, CDR2 YYDKDF (reference sequence). Broader study findings: After cryopreservation, CXCR3 expression dropped partially; most assays used fresh PBMCs.

A remark on this clonotype: Its matching antigen is unknown.

Libraries were UMI-labeled 5' RACE TRB cDNA. TCRdb reprocessed the 5' RACE reads, with one entry per CDR3 protein and no DNA. The repertoire table contains over 45,000 distinct CDR3 sequences. The sequenced material came from memory CD8+ T cells from blood. The chain combines TRBV15 with TRBJ2-3; absent DNA, TCRdb's TRBD2 call cannot be checked. The sequence derives from a human donor in good health. Some clones in this sample may be carry-over from other donors' samples. The CDR3 loop is CATSGLAGGTTDTQYF.